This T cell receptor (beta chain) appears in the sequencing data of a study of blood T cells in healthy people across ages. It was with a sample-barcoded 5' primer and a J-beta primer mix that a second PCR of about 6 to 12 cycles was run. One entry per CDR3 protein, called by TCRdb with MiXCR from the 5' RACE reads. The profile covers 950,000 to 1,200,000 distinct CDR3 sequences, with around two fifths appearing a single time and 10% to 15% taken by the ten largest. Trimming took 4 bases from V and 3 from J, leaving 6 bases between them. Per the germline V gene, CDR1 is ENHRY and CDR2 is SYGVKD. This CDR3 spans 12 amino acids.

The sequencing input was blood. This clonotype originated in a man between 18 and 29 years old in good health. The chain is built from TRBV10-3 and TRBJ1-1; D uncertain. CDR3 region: CAISASHTEAFF. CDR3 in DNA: TGTGCCATCAGTGCCAGCCACACTGAAGCTTTCTTT.